A selection of T cell receptor beta chains follows, all from one sample in a study of blood T cells in healthy people across ages. TCRdb used MiXCR to reprocess the 5' RACE reads, holding one entry per CDR3 protein. The sample lists roughly 1,500,000 distinct CDR3 sequences, roughly 40% occurring once. The sequenced sample was blood. The receptors shown here come from a young woman in good health. CDR3s include the opening cysteine and the closing phenylalanine or tryptophan. The D gene is left open where the match is weak. Size tells how often a clone was seen (once, few, many) or the class of an expanded clone, and some rows leave it out.

CDR3aa,CDR3nt,d_gene,v_gene,abundance,j_gene
CASSESGSRTDTQYF,TGTGCCAGCAGCGAGTCGGGATCTCGTACAGATACGCAGTATTTT,-,TRBV9,-,TRBJ2-3
CASSLSAANNSPLHF,TGCGCCAGCAGCTTGTCGGCAGCGAATAATTCACCCCTCCACTTT,-,TRBV5-1,-,TRBJ1-6
CAISESPGRSYGYTF,TGTGCCATCAGTGAGTCTCCGGGACGAAGCTATGGCTACACCTTC,-,TRBV10-3,few,TRBJ1-2
CATSPGLDTDTQYF,TGTGCCACCAGTCCGGGACTAGACACAGATACGCAGTATTTT,TRBD2,TRBV15,-,TRBJ2-3
CASSEEGGPGQPQHF,TGTGCCAGCAGTGAAGAGGGGGGCCCGGGGCAGCCCCAGCATTTT,-,TRBV6-1,-,TRBJ1-5
CASSLEGGGGPQHF,TGTGCCAGCAGCCTCGAGGGGGGCGGTGGGCCCCAGCATTTT,-,TRBV3-1,-,TRBJ1-5
CASSLVRGDNEQYF,TGCGCCAGCAGCTTGGTTCGGGGAGACAATGAGCAGTACTTC,-,TRBV5-1,-,TRBJ2-7
CASRNRGRTGELFF,TGTGCCAGCAGAAACAGGGGGAGGACCGGGGAGCTGTTTTTT,TRBD1,TRBV12-3/TRBV12-4,-,TRBJ2-2
CASSSPFDRYNEQFF,TGTGCCAGCAGCTCCCCTTTCGACAGGTACAATGAGCAGTTCTTC,-,TRBV7-8,few,TRBJ2-1
CASSRQGWNGQFF,TGTGCCAGCTCCAGACAGGGTTGGAATGGGCAGTTCTTC,TRBD1,TRBV6-1,-,TRBJ2-1
CASSHRGGESRYEQYF,TGTGCCAGCAGTCACCGAGGAGGGGAGTCCCGCTACGAGCAGTACTTC,-,TRBV27,few,TRBJ2-7
CASSPVGGPTYNEQFF,TGCGCCAGCAGCCCGGTGGGAGGACCCACCTACAATGAGCAGTTCTTC,-,TRBV5-1,-,TRBJ2-1
CASIREESSNQPQHF,TGTGCCAGCATTAGGGAAGAGAGCAGCAATCAGCCCCAGCATTTT,-,TRBV28,-,TRBJ1-5
CSAPDPSIYSNQPQHF,TGCAGTGCCCCGGACCCCAGCATATATAGCAATCAGCCCCAGCATTTT,-,TRBV20-1,-,TRBJ1-5
CASSPVAGQGQETQYF,TGTGCCAGCTCACCGGTTGCTGGACAGGGCCAAGAGACCCAGTACTTC,TRBD1,TRBV18,few,TRBJ2-5
CASSRAQRGAPKETQYF,TGTGCCAGCAGCCGCGCCCAACGGGGGGCACCTAAAGAGACCCAGTACTTC,-,TRBV28,-,TRBJ2-5
CASSLYPDRNTEAFF,TGTGCCAGCAGCTTGTACCCGGACAGGAACACTGAAGCTTTCTTT,-,TRBV5-6,-,TRBJ1-1
CASSQDFWRESSVEPPGELFF,TGTGCCAGCAGCCAAGATTTTTGGCGGGAGTCCTCTGTGGAACCGCCCGGGGAGCTGTTTTTT,TRBD2,TRBV14,-,TRBJ2-2
CAISDGLGDEKLFF,TGTGCCATCAGTGATGGGCTCGGGGATGAAAAACTGTTTTTT,-,TRBV10-3,-,TRBJ1-4
CASSPEPGTDTQYF,TGTGCCAGCAGCCCAGAGCCTGGCACAGATACGCAGTATTTT,-,TRBV7-7,-,TRBJ2-3
CASSHQFNEQYF,TGTGCCAGCAGCCATCAGTTCAATGAGCAGTACTTC,-,TRBV3-1,-,TRBJ2-5
CATGPVQSNSPLHF,TGTGCCACCGGGCCGGTACAGTCCAATTCACCCCTCCACTTT,-,TRBV6-6,-,TRBJ1-6
CASSVDGADYEQYF,TGTGCCAGCAGCGTAGATGGAGCAGACTACGAGCAGTACTTC,-,TRBV9,few,TRBJ2-7
CASSQDSSQATLNSPLHF,TGTGCCAGCAGCCAAGATTCGAGCCAGGCGACCCTCAATTCACCCCTCCACTTT,-,TRBV4-2,-,TRBJ1-6
CASSRGGDSYNEQFF,TGTGCCAGCAGCCGGGGTGGCGACTCCTACAATGAGCAGTTCTTC,-,TRBV5-6,-,TRBJ2-1
CSVTQVGRGNEQFF,TGCAGCGTTACTCAGGTAGGGCGAGGGAATGAGCAGTTCTTC,-,TRBV29-1,few,TRBJ2-1
CASRPTGGTNTGELFF,TGTGCCAGCAGGCCAACAGGGGGGACGAACACCGGGGAGCTGTTTTTT,TRBD1,TRBV2,few,TRBJ2-2
CASLGGNRSSYNEQFF,TGTGCCAGCTTGGGGGGGAACCGAAGCTCCTACAATGAGCAGTTCTTC,TRBD2,TRBV7-2,few,TRBJ2-1